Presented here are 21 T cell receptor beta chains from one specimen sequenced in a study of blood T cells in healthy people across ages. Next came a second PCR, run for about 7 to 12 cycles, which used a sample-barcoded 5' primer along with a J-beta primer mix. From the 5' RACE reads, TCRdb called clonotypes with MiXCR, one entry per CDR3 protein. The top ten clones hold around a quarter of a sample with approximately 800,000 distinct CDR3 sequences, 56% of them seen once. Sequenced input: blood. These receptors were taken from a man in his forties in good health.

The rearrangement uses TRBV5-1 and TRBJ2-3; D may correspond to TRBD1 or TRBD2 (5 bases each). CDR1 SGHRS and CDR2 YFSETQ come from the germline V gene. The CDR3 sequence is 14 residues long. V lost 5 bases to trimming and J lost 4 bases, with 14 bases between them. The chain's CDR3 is CASRSGTAADTQYF. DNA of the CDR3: TGCGCCAGCAGGTCAGGGACCGCTGCAGATACGCAGTATTTT.

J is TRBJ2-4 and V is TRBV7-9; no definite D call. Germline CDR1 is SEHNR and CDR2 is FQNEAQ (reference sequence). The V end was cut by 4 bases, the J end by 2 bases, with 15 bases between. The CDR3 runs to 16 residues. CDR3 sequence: CASSSMSGRTKNIQYF. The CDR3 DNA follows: TGTGCCAGCAGCTCGATGTCGGGCCGGACCAAAAACATTCAGTACTTC.

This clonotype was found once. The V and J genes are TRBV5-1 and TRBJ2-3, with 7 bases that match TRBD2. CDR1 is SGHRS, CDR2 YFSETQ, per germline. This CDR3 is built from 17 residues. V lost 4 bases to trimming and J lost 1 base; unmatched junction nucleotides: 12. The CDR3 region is CASSPIIGGGGTDTQYF. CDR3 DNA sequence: TGCGCCAGCAGCCCTATCATCGGCGGGGGAGGCACAGATACGCAGTATTTT.

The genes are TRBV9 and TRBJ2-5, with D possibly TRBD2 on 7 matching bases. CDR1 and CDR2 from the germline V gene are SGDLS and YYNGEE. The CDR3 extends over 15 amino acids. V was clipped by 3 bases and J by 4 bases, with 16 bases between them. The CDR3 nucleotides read TGTGCCAGCAGCGGAGGGGGGGCGAATCGAGAGACCCAGTACTTC. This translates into CASSGGGANRETQYF.

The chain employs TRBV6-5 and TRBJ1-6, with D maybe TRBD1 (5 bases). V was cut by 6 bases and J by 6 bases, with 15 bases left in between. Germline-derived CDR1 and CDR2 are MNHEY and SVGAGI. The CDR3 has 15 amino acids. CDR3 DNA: TGTGCCAGCAGCGAGACCCAGGGCCCTAATTCACCCCTCCACTTT. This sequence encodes CASSETQGPNSPLHF.

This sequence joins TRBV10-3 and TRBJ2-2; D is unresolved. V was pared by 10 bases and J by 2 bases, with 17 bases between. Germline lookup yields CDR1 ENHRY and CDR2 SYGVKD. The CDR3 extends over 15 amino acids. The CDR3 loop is CATTHSTDNTGELFF. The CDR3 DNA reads TGTGCCACTACCCATTCTACAGATAACACCGGGGAGCTGTTTTTT.

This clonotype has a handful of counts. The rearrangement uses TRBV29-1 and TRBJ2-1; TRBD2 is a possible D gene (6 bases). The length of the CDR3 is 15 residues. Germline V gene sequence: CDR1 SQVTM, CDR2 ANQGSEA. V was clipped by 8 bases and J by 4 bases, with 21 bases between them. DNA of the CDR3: TGCAGCCCACCACACGGGAGACCGAAATACAATGAGCAGTTCTTC. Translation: CSPPHGRPKYNEQFF.

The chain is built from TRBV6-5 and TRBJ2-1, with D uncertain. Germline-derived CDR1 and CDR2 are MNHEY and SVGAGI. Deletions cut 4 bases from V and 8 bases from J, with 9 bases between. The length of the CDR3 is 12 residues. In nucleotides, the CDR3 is TGTGCCAGCAGTTTAGGGCGCTATGAGCAGTTCTTC. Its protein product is CASSLGRYEQFF.

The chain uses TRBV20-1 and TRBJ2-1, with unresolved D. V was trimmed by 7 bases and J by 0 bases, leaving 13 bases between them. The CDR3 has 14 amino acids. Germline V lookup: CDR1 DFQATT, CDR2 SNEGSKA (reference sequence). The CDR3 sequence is CSVDHSSSYNEQFF. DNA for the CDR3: TGCAGTGTCGATCACTCGAGCTCCTACAATGAGCAGTTCTTC.

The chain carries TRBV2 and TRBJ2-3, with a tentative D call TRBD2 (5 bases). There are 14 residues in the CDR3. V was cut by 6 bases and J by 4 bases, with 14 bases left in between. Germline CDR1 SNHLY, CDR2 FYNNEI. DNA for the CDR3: TGTGCCAGCAGCGTCCGGGGTGGGGCAGATACGCAGTATTTT. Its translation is CASSVRGGADTQYF.

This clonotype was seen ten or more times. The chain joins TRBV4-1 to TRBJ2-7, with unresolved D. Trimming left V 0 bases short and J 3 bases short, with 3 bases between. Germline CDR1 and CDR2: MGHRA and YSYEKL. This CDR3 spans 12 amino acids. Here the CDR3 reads CASSQDGYEQYF. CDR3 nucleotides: TGCGCCAGCAGCCAAGACGGCTACGAGCAGTACTTC.

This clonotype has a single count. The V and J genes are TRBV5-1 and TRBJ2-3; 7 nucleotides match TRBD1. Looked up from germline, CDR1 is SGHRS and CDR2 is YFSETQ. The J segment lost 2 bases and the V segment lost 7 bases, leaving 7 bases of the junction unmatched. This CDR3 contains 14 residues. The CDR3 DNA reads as TGCGCCAGCCGCCTTGAGGGGGCCACAGATACGCAGTATTTT. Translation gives CASRLEGATDTQYF.

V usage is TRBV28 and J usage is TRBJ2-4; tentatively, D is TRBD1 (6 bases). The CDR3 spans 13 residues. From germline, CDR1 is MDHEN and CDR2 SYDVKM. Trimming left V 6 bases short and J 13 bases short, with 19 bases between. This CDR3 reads CASRLQGSEEQYF. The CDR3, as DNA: TGTGCCAGCAGACTTCAGGGGAGTGAAGAGCAGTACTTC.

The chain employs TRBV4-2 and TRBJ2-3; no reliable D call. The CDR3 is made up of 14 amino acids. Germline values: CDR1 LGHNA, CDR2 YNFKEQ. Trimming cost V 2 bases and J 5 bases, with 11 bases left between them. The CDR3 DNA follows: TGTGCCAGCAGCCAAAACGCTGTTAAAGATACGCAGTATTTT. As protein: CASSQNAVKDTQYF.

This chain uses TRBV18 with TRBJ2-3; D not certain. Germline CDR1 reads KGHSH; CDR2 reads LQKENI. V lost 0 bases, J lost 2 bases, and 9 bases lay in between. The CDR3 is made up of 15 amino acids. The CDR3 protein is CASSPPSENTDTQYF. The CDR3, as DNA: TGTGCCAGCTCACCACCGAGCGAGAACACAGATACGCAGTATTTT.

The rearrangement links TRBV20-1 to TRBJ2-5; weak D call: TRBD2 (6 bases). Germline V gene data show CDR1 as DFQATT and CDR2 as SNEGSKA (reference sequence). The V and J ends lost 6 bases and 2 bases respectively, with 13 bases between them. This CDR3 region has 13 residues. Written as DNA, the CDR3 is TGCAGTGCCCCCCGGGGGAGACAAGAGACCCAGTACTTC. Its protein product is CSAPRGRQETQYF.

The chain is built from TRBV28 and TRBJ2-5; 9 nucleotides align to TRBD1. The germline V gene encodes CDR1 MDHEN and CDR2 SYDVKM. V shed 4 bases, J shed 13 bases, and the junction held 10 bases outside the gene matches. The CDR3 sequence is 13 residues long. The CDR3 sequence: CASSYPGQGLGYF. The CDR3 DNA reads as TGTGCCAGCAGTTACCCGGGACAGGGACTTGGGTACTTC.

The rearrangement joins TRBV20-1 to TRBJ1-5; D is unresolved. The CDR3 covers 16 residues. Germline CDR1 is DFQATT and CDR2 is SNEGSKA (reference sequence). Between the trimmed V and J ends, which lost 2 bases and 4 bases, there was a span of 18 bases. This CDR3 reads CSARPFLRGSNQPQHF. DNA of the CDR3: TGCAGTGCTAGACCCTTCCTTCGGGGTTCGAATCAGCCCCAGCATTTT.

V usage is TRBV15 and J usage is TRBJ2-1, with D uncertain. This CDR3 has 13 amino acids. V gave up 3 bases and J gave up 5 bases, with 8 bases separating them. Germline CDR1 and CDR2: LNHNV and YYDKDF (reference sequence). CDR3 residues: CATSSPYHNEQFF. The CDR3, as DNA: TGTGCCACCAGCAGCCCCTACCACAATGAGCAGTTCTTC.

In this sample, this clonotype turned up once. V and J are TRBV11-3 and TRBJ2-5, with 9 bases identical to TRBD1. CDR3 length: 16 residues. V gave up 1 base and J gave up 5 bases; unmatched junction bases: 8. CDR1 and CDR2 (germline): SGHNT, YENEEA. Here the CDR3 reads CASSLGGQGSVETQYF. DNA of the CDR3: TGTGCCAGCAGCTTAGGGGGACAGGGAAGTGTTGAGACCCAGTACTTC.

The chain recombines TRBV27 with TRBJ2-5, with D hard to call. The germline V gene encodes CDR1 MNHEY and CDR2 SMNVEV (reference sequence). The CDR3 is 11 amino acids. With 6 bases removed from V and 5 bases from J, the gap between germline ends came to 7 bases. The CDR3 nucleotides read TGTGCCAGCAGCAACTCCGAGACCCAGTACTTC. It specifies CASSNSETQYF.